This TCR beta chain appears in the sequencing data of a study of CD8+CD57+ T cells in acquired aplastic anemia. The wider study: Isolated CD4+ and CD8+ cells, once sorted, yielded DNA averaging about 3.1 ug. Whole-study findings and limits: Researchers report that twenty-nine CD8+ CDR3 sequences appeared in both patients and controls.

The template used for profiling TCR beta VDJ and CDR3 was genomic DNA. One entry per CDR3 protein results from TCRdb running MiXCR on the reads. Of approximately 250,000 distinct CDR3 sequences in the sample, roughly 80% were seen once. V was clipped by 6 bases and J by 3 bases, with 9 bases between them. Germline CDR1 and CDR2: ENHRY and SYGVKD. This CDR3 is 13 amino acids long. There are a few counts of this clonotype. Its antigen is still unknown. All patients picked for sequencing had shown, by flow cytometry, an expansion of CD8+CD57+ cells. This receptor was obtained from a human donor with aplastic anemia. V and J are TRBV10-3 and TRBJ1-5; D not resolved. Specimen: sorted CD4+, CD8+, or CD8+CD57+ T cells (not recorded which) from PBMCs. The CDR3 region has the DNA TGTGCCATCAGACACCCAATCAATCAGCCCCAGCATTTT. As protein: CAIRHPINQPQHF.